This T cell receptor (beta chain) is drawn from a study of T-cell memory formation after mild COVID-19. Study background: TCR clusters were mostly donor specific. Study outcomes and limitations: While clones contracting from day 15 to 85 were balanced between CD4 and CD8, later expanders leaned CD4+. The study detected some responding clones in pre-infection memory, suggesting cross-reactive memory joined.

The authors produced TCR alpha and TCR beta cDNA libraries with sample barcodes and UMIs by 5'RACE using constant-segment primers. Each CDR3 protein gets one entry after TCRdb re-called the 5' RACE reads with MiXCR. The table has 210,000 or so distinct CDR3 sequences, about 11% seen once. This clonotype was counted between two and nine times. Its target is unknown. Germline V gene sequence: CDR1 SGDLS, CDR2 YYNGEE. With 3 bases clipped from V and 5 bases from J, the junction kept 6 bases outside the gene matches. The CDR3 totals 15 residues. This clonotype originated in a man in his late teens or twenties who had mild COVID-19 (a few samples of this study predate the infection). Cell type and time point are not known. The sequenced material came from PBMCs or a T cell subset sorted from them (not recorded which). V is TRBV9 and J is TRBJ1-1; 11 positions match TRBD1. Here the CDR3 reads CASSGRGQGETEAFF. The CDR3 region has the DNA TGTGCCAGCAGCGGGAGGGGACAGGGGGAAACTGAAGCTTTCTTT. Full variable domain (remainder filled in from reference TRBV9 and TRBJ1-1): DSGVTQTPKHLITATGQRVTLRCSPRSGDLSVYWYQQSLDQGLQFLIQYYNGEERAKGNILERFSAQQFPDLHSELNLSSLELGDSALYFCASSGRGQGETEAFFGQGTRLTVV.